These 17 T cell receptor beta chains came from one sample sequenced in a study of cytomegalovirus exposure and HLA in healthy donors. This PCR relied on a set of 60 Vbeta primers and 13 Jbeta primers. Only in-frame clones appear in the TCRdb table, and some are missing; sequencing was by immunoSEQ multiplex PCR. The repertoire consists of roughly 120,000 clones, with 65% to 90% occurring once and the leading ten covering about 3.9%. Sequenced sample: PBMCs. Receptors were obtained from a woman in her thirties in good health and CMV-seronegative.

J is TRBJ2-7 and V is TRBV30, with a weak D call TRBD2 (6 bases). V was clipped by 5 bases and J by 5 bases, with 19 bases between them. Germline V gene sequence: CDR1 GTSNPN, CDR2 SVGIG (reference sequence). This CDR3 comprises 14 residues. CDR3 coding DNA: TGTGCCTGGGGACCCGGGACTTCCTTCCACGAGCAGTACTTC. This encodes CAWGPGTSFHEQYF.

The rearrangement joins TRBV27 to TRBJ2-2, with D possibly being TRBD1 (5 bases). The CDR3 length is 12 residues. V was cut by 5 bases and J by 7 bases, with 8 bases left in between. Germline CDR1 reads MNHEY; CDR2 reads SMNVEV (reference sequence). In nucleotides, the CDR3 is TGTGCCAGCAGTCTTCAGGGCGGGGAGCTGTTTTTT. Protein sequence: CASSLQGGELFF.

The chain carries TRBV19 and TRBJ2-7, with TRBD1 matching 11 bases. The V gene's germline CDR1 is LNHDA and CDR2 SQIVND (reference sequence). Trimming cost V 5 bases and J 3 bases; bases outside gene matches: 12. The CDR3 totals 17 residues. The CDR3 reads CASSLLTGTGGFYEQYF. Written as DNA, the CDR3 is TGTGCCAGTAGTCTACTCACCGGGACAGGGGGATTCTACGAGCAGTACTTC. Using reference TRBV19 and TRBJ2-7 for the parts outside the CDR3, the full variable domain is DGGITQSPKYLFRKEGQNVTLSCEQNLNHDAMYWYRQDPGQGLRLIYYSQIVNDFQKGDIAEGYSVSREKKESFPLTVTSAQKNPTAFYLCASSLLTGTGGFYEQYFGPGTRLTVT.

The chain employs TRBV28 and TRBJ2-1; perhaps TRBD2 as D (5 bases). The ends were cut back, 6 bases at V and 14 bases at J, with 11 bases in the middle. This CDR3 has 10 residues. CDR1 and CDR2 (germline): MDHEN, SYDVKM. The DNA of the CDR3 is TGTGCCAGCAGCGAGGGCACAAAGTTCTTC. It codes for CASSEGTKFF.

J is TRBJ2-3 and V is TRBV19; 10 bases agree with TRBD2. This CDR3 contains 16 residues. In germline, CDR1 is LNHDA, CDR2 SQIVND (reference sequence). J lost 3 bases, V lost 7 bases, and 10 bases had no gene match. The CDR3 DNA reads as TGTGCCAGTAACCAGGGAGCGGGAGGGCCGACAGATACGCAGTATTTT. This translates into CASNQGAGGPTDTQYF.

This sequence joins TRBV5-1 and TRBJ2-5, with TRBD2 matching 8 bases. Per the germline V gene, CDR1 is SGHRS and CDR2 is YFSETQ. The trim removed 0 bases at V and 11 bases at J, leaving 9 bases unmatched. The CDR3 has 14 amino acids. The CDR3 sequence is CASSLGREGGEQYF. CDR3 DNA: TGCGCCAGCAGCTTGGGACGGGAGGGAGGGGAGCAGTACTTC.

The rearrangement joins TRBV27 to TRBJ2-5; D may be TRBD2 (5 bases). The germline gives CDR1 MNHEY, CDR2 SMNVEV (reference sequence). The CDR3 totals 14 residues. The V gene lost 6 bases and the J gene lost 5 bases, with 16 bases spanning the gap. In DNA form, the CDR3 reads TGTGCCAGCAGCCCCGGAATAGCGTGGGAGACCCAGTACTTC. Translation: CASSPGIAWETQYF.

This rearrangement joins TRBV28 to TRBJ2-5; D may be TRBD1 (8 bases). TRBJ2-7 matches the DNA end more closely, so the J call is doubtful. From germline, CDR1 is MDHEN and CDR2 SYDVKM. The CDR3 length is 15 residues. The CDR3 nucleotides read TGTGCCAGCAGTTTATACAGGGGGGGTCCCTACGAGCAGTACTTC. Translation: CASSLYRGGPYEQYF.

CDR3 sequence reads: CASRVTSGLAYEQYF. CDR3 in DNA: TGTGCCAGCAGGGTGACTAGCGGGTTAGCCTACGAGCAGTACTTC. The genes are TRBV6-1 and TRBJ2-7; 10 bases map to TRBD2. The CDR3 is made up of 15 amino acids. Germline V gene lookup returns CDR1 MNHNS and CDR2 SASEGT. V was pared by 6 bases and J by 2 bases, with 7 bases of the junction left unmatched.

CDR3: CASSSLTGTGGGETQYF. In DNA form, the CDR3 reads TGCGCCAGCAGTTCGTTAACCGGGACAGGGGGCGGCGAGACCCAGTACTTC. The chain joins TRBV5-1 to TRBJ2-5; 12 positions match TRBD1. The CDR3 length is 17 residues. Germline V gene sequence: CDR1 SGHRS, CDR2 YFSETQ. After removal of 5 bases from V and 5 bases from J, the junction contained 13 bases not matched to a gene.

The chain couples TRBV28 to TRBJ1-4; no clear D gene. Trimming removed 3 bases at V and 4 bases at J, with 24 bases between. There are 19 residues in the CDR3. CDR1 and CDR2 (germline): MDHEN, SYDVKM. CDR3 DNA sequence: TGTGCCAGCAGTTTTGGGATAGGGAGCGGGATACGCCTTAATGAAAAACTGTTTTTT. Its protein product is CASSFGIGSGIRLNEKLFF.

This chain uses TRBV27 with TRBJ2-5; 14 nucleotides agree with TRBD2. Trimming took 4 bases from V and 4 from J; bases not matched to a gene: 5. The CDR3 extends over 16 amino acids. Germline V lookup: CDR1 MNHEY, CDR2 SMNVEV (reference sequence). The CDR3 reads CASSSGLAGAGETQYF. The CDR3 DNA follows: TGTGCCAGCAGTTCGGGACTAGCGGGAGCGGGAGAGACCCAGTACTTC.

The chain is built from TRBV9 and TRBJ2-6, with TRBD2 matching over 12 bases. CDR1 and CDR2 (germline): SGDLS, YYNGEE. The CDR3 runs 19 residues. Trimming cost V 2 bases and J 3 bases; bases outside gene matches: 9. CDR3 nucleotides: TGTGCCAGCAGCGTTAGTACGACTAGCGGGAGTGGTGGGGCCAACGTCCTGACTTTC. It specifies CASSVSTTSGSGGANVLTF. Supplemented by reference TRBV9 and TRBJ2-6, the full variable domain reads DSGVTQTPKHLITATGQRVTLRCSPRSGDLSVYWYQQSLDQGLQFLIQYYNGEERAKGNILERFSAQQFPDLHSELNLSSLELGDSALYFCASSVSTTSGSGGANVLTFGAGSRLTVL.

This chain uses TRBV20-1 with TRBJ2-5; D is undetermined. The CDR3 totals 11 residues. Germline V gene lookup returns CDR1 DFQATT and CDR2 SNEGSKA (reference sequence). Trimming pared 5 bases from V and 2 bases from J, leaving 6 bases between. The CDR3 protein is CSAGRQETQYF. In DNA form, the CDR3 reads TGCAGTGCTGGGCGACAAGAGACCCAGTACTTC.

The chain couples TRBV7-2 to TRBJ2-3; 14 positions agree with TRBD2. Per the germline V gene, CDR1 is SGHTA and CDR2 is FQGNSA. The ends lost 0 bases at V and 6 bases at J; junction bases unmatched: 2. The CDR3 covers 16 residues. CDR3 DNA sequence: TGTGCCAGCAGCTTAGCAGGGACTAGCGGGGGTGATACGCAGTATTTT. It encodes CASSLAGTSGGDTQYF.

This clone was seen a handful of times. This chain connects TRBV7-6 to TRBJ2-1, with D possibly being TRBD2 (6 bases). V was pared by 1 base and J by 4 bases, with 11 bases between. CDR3 length: 15 amino acids. In germline, CDR1 is SGHVS, CDR2 FNYEAQ. This CDR3 reads CASSLGGDFYNEQFF. The CDR3 DNA follows: TGTGCCAGCAGCTTAGGCGGGGATTTTTACAATGAGCAGTTCTTC.

The rearrangement uses TRBV21-1 and TRBJ2-7; the table names TRBD2, a call not compared with the DNA. TRBV21-1 represents a pseudogene. The CDR3 totals 16 residues. CDR3 region: CASSNSGGDDSYEQYF. CDR3 DNA sequence: TGTGCCAGCAGCAACAGTGGGGGGGACGACTCCTACGAGCAGTACTTC.